This passage covers 30 T cell receptor beta chains from one sample sequenced in a study of T-cell memory formation after mild COVID-19. MiXCR was run by TCRdb on the 5' RACE reads, yielding one entry per CDR3 protein. Seen here are a few hundred thousand distinct CDR3 sequences, around 26% observed once, and the top ten hold about an eighth. Sequenced sample: PBMCs or a T cell subset sorted from them (not recorded which). The source is an adult woman who had mild COVID-19 (a few samples of this study predate the infection). Cell type and time point are not known.

This rearrangement joins TRBV4-3 to TRBJ1-5, with D possibly being TRBD1 (6 bases). Trimming shortened V by 0 bases and J by 6 bases, and 15 bases separated the two germline ends. The CDR3 has 16 amino acids. CDR1 is LGHNA, CDR2 YSLEER, per germline. CDR3 sequence: CASSQDTGGGGQPQHF. The CDR3 DNA reads TGCGCCAGCAGCCAAGACACGGGGGGGGGCGGTCAGCCCCAGCATTTT.

This clonotype was detected only a few times. The gene calls are TRBV15 and TRBJ2-2; perhaps TRBD2 as D (5 bases). In germline, CDR1 is LNHNV, CDR2 YYDKDF (reference sequence). Trimming took 3 bases from V and 5 from J, leaving 7 bases between them. This CDR3 spans 13 amino acids. The CDR3 sequence is CATSSTGTGELFF. The CDR3 DNA reads TGTGCCACCAGCAGCACGGGGACCGGGGAGCTGTTTTTT.

This clonotype was seen only a few times. The chain is built from TRBV5-1 and TRBJ2-5, with D possibly being TRBD1 (6 bases). V was pared by 2 bases and J by 7 bases, with 9 bases between. The CDR3 loop spans 12 amino acids. Germline-derived CDR1 and CDR2 are SGHRS and YFSETQ. CDR3 amino acids: CASSFPQGTQYF. The DNA for the CDR3 is TGCGCCAGCAGCTTTCCACAGGGGACCCAGTACTTC.

This clonotype has just a few counts. CDR3 sequence (DNA): TGCGCCAGCAGCCAAGATGCCCGGGCACCCGGCTACACCTTC. Translated, it gives CASSQDARAPGYTF. The chain is built from TRBV4-3 and TRBJ1-2; D is undetermined. The ends were cut back, 0 bases at V and 8 bases at J, with 13 bases in the middle. In germline, CDR1 is LGHNA, CDR2 YSLEER. The CDR3 has 14 amino acids.

The chain recombines TRBV4-3 with TRBJ2-7, with 8 nucleotides matching TRBD1. V lost 2 bases, J lost 5 bases, and 14 bases stayed unmatched. Germline V gene sequence: CDR1 LGHNA, CDR2 YSLEER. The CDR3 contains 17 residues. CDR3 DNA sequence: TGCGCCAGCAGCCAATCTCAGGGGGCCACCTGGGGTAACGAGCAGTACTTC. Translated: CASSQSQGATWGNEQYF.

The V and J genes are TRBV20-1 and TRBJ2-3; TRBD2 agrees at 7 bases. This CDR3 spans 13 amino acids. V was pared by 3 bases and J by 8 bases, with 8 bases of the junction left unmatched. CDR1 DFQATT and CDR2 SNEGSKA come from the germline V gene (reference sequence). The CDR3 DNA reads as TGCAGTGCTAGCTACGCGGGAGACGGTACGCAGTATTTT. Translating it yields CSASYAGDGTQYF.

The chain uses TRBV29-1 and TRBJ1-1; D not resolved. Germline assignment: CDR1 SQVTM and CDR2 ANQGSEA. The CDR3 covers 14 residues. V was shortened by 0 bases and J by 4 bases, with 12 bases between the two germline ends. The CDR3 nucleotides read TGCAGCGTTGAAGAGGGAGGGATGGGCACTGAAGCTTTCTTT. Protein product: CSVEEGGMGTEAFF.

The chain carries TRBV5-1 and TRBJ2-5, with D possibly TRBD1 on 6 matching bases. Per germline, CDR1 SGHRS and CDR2 YFSETQ. The V and J ends lost 3 bases and 5 bases respectively, with 14 bases between them. The length of the CDR3 is 14 residues. CDR3 DNA: TGCGCCAGCAGCTCTGGCCAGGGGCTGGAGACCCAGTACTTC. It yields the protein CASSSGQGLETQYF.

This clonotype was recorded a few times. The V call is TRBV6-6, the J call TRBJ1-4, with TRBD1 identical over 7 bases. J lost 7 bases, V lost 4 bases, and 9 bases had no gene match. Germline assignment: CDR1 MNHNY and CDR2 SVGAGI (reference sequence). This CDR3 has 15 amino acids. In DNA, the CDR3 is TGTGCCAGCAGTTGGAACAGGGGACGAGGTGAAAAACTGTTTTTT. Its translation is CASSWNRGRGEKLFF.

This clonotype came up a few times. The V gene is TRBV12-3 or TRBV12-4, the J gene TRBJ1-1; D gene ambiguous. Trimming took off 5 bases at V and 6 bases at J, with 10 bases between the two ends. The CDR3 sequence is 12 residues long. The CDR3 DNA sequence: TGTGCCAGCAGTCTCGGGTTGCCTGAAGCTTTCTTT. Protein product: CASSLGLPEAFF.

The chain couples TRBV2 to TRBJ2-1; 10 positions match TRBD2. Germline V CDR1 and CDR2: SNHLY, FYNNEI. The V and J ends lost 8 bases and 4 bases, in that order; junction bases with no gene match: 2. This CDR3 has 13 amino acids. CDR3 coding DNA: TGTGCCAGCGGACTAGCGGATTACAATGAGCAGTTCTTC. Translation: CASGLADYNEQFF.

The chain employs TRBV29-1 and TRBJ2-2, with 8 bases matching TRBD1. CDR3 length: 13 residues. Per germline, CDR1 SQVTM and CDR2 ANQGSEA. Trimming at V came to 7 bases and at J to 1 base, leaving 2 bases not matched to a gene. In DNA form, the CDR3 reads TGCAGCGCTGACAGGGGGAACACCGGGGAGCTGTTTTTT. Translated, it gives CSADRGNTGELFF.

The chain links TRBV20-1 to TRBJ1-5, with 9 bases aligning to TRBD1. The junction had 10 bases not matched to a gene; V was cut back by 3 bases and J by 7 bases. The CDR3 spans 15 residues. The germline gives CDR1 DFQATT, CDR2 SNEGSKA (reference sequence). The CDR3 nucleotides read TGCAGTGCTAGGGTTCCCGGGACAGGGTGGCAGCCCCAGCATTTT. Its protein product is CSARVPGTGWQPQHF.

The genes are TRBV7-9 and TRBJ2-7; 11 bases match TRBD2. V was clipped by 4 bases and J by 3 bases; unmatched bases: 2. The CDR3 is 14 residues long. The germline V gene encodes CDR1 SEHNR and CDR2 FQNEAQ (reference sequence). Here the CDR3 reads CASSYGTSGYEQYF. CDR3 bases: TGTGCCAGCAGCTACGGGACTAGCGGCTACGAGCAGTACTTC. The complete variable domain, with remaining parts taken from reference TRBV7-9 and TRBJ2-7, reads DTGVSQNPRHKITKRGQNVTFRCDPISEHNRLYWYRQTLGQGPEFLTYFQNEAQLEKSRLLSDRFSAERPKGSFSTLEIQRTEQGDSAMYLCASSYGTSGYEQYFGPGTRLTVT.

This clonotype was counted only a few times. The chain combines TRBV3-1 with TRBJ2-3, with a weak D call TRBD2 (6 bases). Germline values: CDR1 LGHDT, CDR2 YNNKEL (reference sequence). The ends were cut back, 0 bases at V and 4 bases at J, with 11 bases in the middle. The CDR3 totals 15 residues. CDR3 DNA sequence: TGTGCCAGCAGCCAAGACGGGAGTCTCTCAGATACGCAGTATTTT. As protein: CASSQDGSLSDTQYF.

This clonotype showed up just once. This chain links TRBV5-1 with TRBJ1-1; 9 bases align to TRBD1. The CDR3 is made up of 13 amino acids. Trimming took 0 bases from V and 10 from J; bases not matched to a gene: 4. Germline V CDR1 and CDR2: SGHRS, YFSETQ. CDR3 in DNA: TGCGCCAGCAGCTTGGGGGACAGGGCGGGAGCTTTCTTT. Amino acid sequence: CASSLGDRAGAFF.

This clonotype was detected only a few times. The J gene is TRBJ2-1, the V gene TRBV5-5; D ambiguous. Trimming shortened V by 3 bases and J by 3 bases, and 16 bases separated the two germline ends. Germline V gene lookup returns CDR1 SGHKS and CDR2 YYEKEE (reference sequence). The CDR3 has 16 amino acids. DNA for the CDR3: TGTGCCAGCAGCTCGGAGCAGTTCGTACTCTACAATGAGCAGTTCTTC. As protein: CASSSEQFVLYNEQFF.

This clonotype was recorded only once. The chain combines TRBV2 with TRBJ2-1; 10 bases match TRBD2. The CDR3 runs to 16 residues. Germline trimming cut 7 bases from V and 4 bases from J; bases unmatched to any gene: 10. CDR1 and CDR2 from the germline V gene are SNHLY and FYNNEI. The DNA for the CDR3 is TGTGCCAGCACCGGCGGGCTAGCGGGAGCATACAATGAGCAGTTCTTC. Translation: CASTGGLAGAYNEQFF.

The V gene is TRBV7-8, the J gene TRBJ2-7; 11 nucleotides line up with TRBD2. The V and J ends lost 1 base and 2 bases, in that order; junction bases with no gene match: 4. In germline, CDR1 is SGHVS, CDR2 FQNEAQ. This CDR3 is built from 16 residues. The chain's CDR3 is CASSLGGLAVAYEQYF. CDR3 bases: TGTGCCAGCAGCTTAGGGGGACTAGCGGTGGCCTACGAGCAGTACTTC.

This clonotype was detected only a few times. V and J are TRBV7-2 and TRBJ2-3, with no clear D. V was clipped by 5 bases and J by 2 bases, with 11 bases between them. This CDR3 is built from 14 residues. Germline-derived CDR1 and CDR2 are SGHTA and FQGNSA. CDR3 protein: CASSQARSTDTQYF. Here the CDR3 DNA reads TGTGCCAGCAGCCAGGCTAGATCCACAGATACGCAGTATTTT.

This clonotype was picked up a small number of times. The V gene is TRBV18, the J gene TRBJ2-1; weak D call: TRBD2 (6 bases). There are 14 residues in the CDR3. Trimming removed 3 bases from V and 4 bases from J, with 10 bases in between. Germline CDR1 KGHSH, CDR2 LQKENI. CDR3 sequence reads: CASSPRRGYNEQFF. CDR3 nucleotide sequence: TGTGCCAGCTCACCGCGACGGGGGTACAATGAGCAGTTCTTC.

This clonotype showed up just once. The V gene is TRBV29-1, the J gene TRBJ2-2; D remains unclear. V was shortened by 2 bases and J by 6 bases, with 10 bases between the two germline ends. Germline V gene lookup returns CDR1 SQVTM and CDR2 ANQGSEA. CDR3 length: 13 amino acids. This CDR3 reads CSVELLVPGELFF. The CDR3 DNA is TGCAGCGTTGAATTATTAGTCCCCGGGGAGCTGTTTTTT.

This clonotype occurred a few times. The chain is built from TRBV24-1 and TRBJ2-1; weak D call: TRBD2 (7 bases). Germline assignment: CDR1 KGHDR and CDR2 SFDVKD. Trimming took off 9 bases at V and 4 bases at J, with 9 bases between the two ends. The CDR3 has 12 residues. The CDR3 loop reads CATAGAYNEQFF. CDR3 DNA sequence: TGTGCCACCGCGGGGGCTTACAATGAGCAGTTCTTC.

The chain has TRBV7-3 and TRBJ2-1, with TRBD2 identical over 8 bases. The CDR3 has 16 residues. The V gene end was trimmed by 4 bases and the J gene end by 4 bases; junction bases not matched to a gene: 9. The germline V gene has CDR1 SGHTA and CDR2 FQGTGA. The CDR3 sequence is CASSSERGTPYNEQFF. CDR3 bases: TGTGCCAGCAGCTCGGAGCGGGGGACACCGTACAATGAGCAGTTCTTC.

The J gene is TRBJ2-1, the V gene TRBV2, with TRBD2 matching over 9 bases. This CDR3 comprises 14 residues. From germline, CDR1 is SNHLY and CDR2 FYNNEI. The junction had 4 bases not matched to a gene; V was cut back by 9 bases and J by 1 base. CDR3 region: CARRSGGSYNEQFF. In nucleotides, the CDR3 is TGTGCCAGGAGAAGCGGGGGGTCCTACAATGAGCAGTTCTTC. Filled out from reference TRBV2 and TRBJ2-1, the complete variable domain reads EPEVTQTPSHQVTQMGQEVILRCVPISNHLYFYWYRQILGQKVEFLVSFYNNEISEKSEIFDDQFSVERPDGSNFTLKIRSTKLEDSAMYFCARRSGGSYNEQFFGPGTRLTVL.

This clonotype showed up just a few times. J is TRBJ1-2 and V is TRBV29-1; no firm D call. The germline V and J ends were trimmed by 2 bases and 4 bases, with 5 bases remaining between them. Looked up from germline, CDR1 is SQVTM and CDR2 is ANQGSEA. CDR3 size: 11 residues. The CDR3 is CSVESLYGYTF. In DNA, the CDR3 is TGCAGCGTTGAAAGTCTCTATGGCTACACCTTC.

CDR3 amino acids: CASSLASQGGQPQHF. In DNA form, the CDR3 reads TGTGCCAGCAGTTTAGCCTCCCAAGGGGGTCAGCCCCAGCATTTT. The chain joins TRBV12-3 or TRBV12-4 to TRBJ1-5, with D perhaps TRBD1 (6 bases). The CDR3 contains 15 residues. V lost 0 bases, J lost 6 bases, and 12 bases lay in between.

The rearrangement uses TRBV6-1 and TRBJ2-5; no reliable D call. CDR1 and CDR2 (germline): MNHNS, SASEGT. The CDR3 spans 13 residues. V lost 1 base to trimming and J lost 4 bases, with 7 bases between them. Written as DNA, the CDR3 is TGTGCCAGCAGTGAAGGGGCAGGAGAGACCCAGTACTTC. This codes for CASSEGAGETQYF.

In the case of this clonotype: A much larger clonotype is one base distant, so this may be a read error. The V and J genes are TRBV7-9 and TRBJ1-1, with D unresolved. Germline V gives CDR1 SEHNR, CDR2 FQNEAQ (reference sequence). The V and J ends lost 2 bases and 1 base respectively, with 5 bases between them. The CDR3 consists of 13 residues. Written as DNA, the CDR3 is TGTGCCAGCAGCTTAATCCCGAACACTGAAGCTTTCTTT. As protein: CASSLIPNTEAFF.

The V gene is TRBV7-2, the J gene TRBJ1-1; unclear D gene. Trimming cost V 1 base and J 4 bases, with 7 bases left between them. Germline CDR1 SGHTA, CDR2 FQGNSA. CDR3 length equals 13 residues. CDR3 in amino acids: CASSLEQITEAFF. The DNA for the CDR3 is TGTGCCAGCAGCTTAGAACAGATCACTGAAGCTTTCTTT. Complete variable domain (other parts from reference TRBV7-2 and TRBJ1-1): GAGVSQSPSNKVTEKGKDVELRCDPISGHTALYWYRQSLGQGLEFLIYFQGNSAPDKSGLPSDRFSAERTGGSVSTLTIQRTQQEDSAVYLCASSLEQITEAFFGQGTRLTVV.